Listed here are 28 T cell receptor beta chains from one sample, sequenced in a study of identifying expanded T cells in peripheral blood. The repertoire was sequenced with immunoSEQ multiplex PCR; TCRdb's copy has only in-frame clones and lacks some. The sample has more than 85,000 clones, 88% seen once. The specimen sequenced was blood. These receptors were taken from a person between 18 and 75 years old in good health.

This clone has just one count. The chain carries TRBV6-5 and TRBJ1-2, with 7 nucleotides matching TRBD1. CDR1 and CDR2 from the germline V gene are MNHEY and SVGAGI. V lost 6 bases to trimming and J lost 9 bases; unmatched junction nucleotides: 10. There are 13 residues in the CDR3. DNA of the CDR3: TGTGCCAGCAGCCCGACAGGGTCTATGAGCTACACCTTC. It specifies CASSPTGSMSYTF.

The V gene is TRBV2, the J gene TRBJ2-7; 11 nucleotides line up with TRBD2. Trimming removed 2 bases from V and 3 bases from J; junction bases left unmatched: 3. Germline V gene data show CDR1 as SNHLY and CDR2 as FYNNEI. This CDR3 has 15 amino acids. CDR3 DNA sequence: TGTGCCAGCAGTGAACTAGCGGGGGGAGGCTACGAGCAGTACTTC. As protein: CASSELAGGGYEQYF.

This clone was seen ten or more times. The V call is TRBV4-2, the J call TRBJ1-5; tentative D call: TRBD1 (6 bases). The CDR3 is 16 amino acids. Germline V gene lookup returns CDR1 LGHNA and CDR2 YNFKEQ. Deletions cut 1 base from V and 5 bases from J, with 15 bases between. Written as DNA, the CDR3 is TGTGCCAGCAGCCAAGCCAGGGGCACGGGACATCAGCCCCAGCATTTT. Its translation: CASSQARGTGHQPQHF.

V usage is TRBV19 and J usage is TRBJ2-2; tentative D call: TRBD2 (5 bases). CDR1 and CDR2 from the germline V gene are LNHDA and SQIVND (reference sequence). V lost 5 bases and J 6 bases, leaving 16 bases between the germline ends. There are 15 residues in the CDR3. This CDR3 is CASSPAREGSGELFF. The DNA of the CDR3 is TGTGCCAGTAGTCCTGCTAGAGAGGGTTCCGGGGAGCTGTTTTTT.

CDR3 DNA: TGTGCCAGCTCACCAGGAGAAGAAGAGACCCAGTACTTC. Translating gives CASSPGEEETQYF. The gene calls are TRBV18 and TRBJ2-5; D call uncertain. V was clipped by 2 bases and J by 3 bases, with 7 bases between them. There are 13 residues in the CDR3. Germline CDR1 is KGHSH and CDR2 is LQKENI.

The V call is TRBV9, the J call TRBJ1-2; possible D gene TRBD1, 6 bases. Trimming removed 3 bases from V and 0 bases from J, with 12 bases in between. The CDR3 length is 15 residues. Germline V gene lookup returns CDR1 SGDLS and CDR2 YYNGEE. The CDR3 region is CASSAGTPANYGYTF. The DNA for the CDR3 is TGTGCCAGCAGCGCGGGGACACCTGCTAACTATGGCTACACCTTC. Full variable domain (remainder filled in from reference TRBV9 and TRBJ1-2): DSGVTQTPKHLITATGQRVTLRCSPRSGDLSVYWYQQSLDQGLQFLIQYYNGEERAKGNILERFSAQQFPDLHSELNLSSLELGDSALYFCASSAGTPANYGYTFGSGTRLTVV.

This rearrangement joins TRBV29-1 to TRBJ1-1; D unresolved. CDR1 SQVTM and CDR2 ANQGSEA come from the germline V gene. The CDR3 length is 12 residues. The V end lost 3 bases, the J end lost 0 bases, and 5 bases lay between the germline ends. The CDR3 is CSVDGMNTEAFF. The CDR3 DNA is TGCAGCGTTGATGGTATGAACACTGAAGCTTTCTTT.

This sequence joins TRBV7-9 and TRBJ1-1; 11 bases line up with TRBD1. The CDR3 loop spans 16 amino acids. The V gene's germline CDR1 is SEHNR and CDR2 FQNEAQ (reference sequence). The junction had 5 bases not matched to a gene; V was cut back by 5 bases and J by 0 bases. CDR3 loop: CASSPRTGGMNTEAFF. CDR3 sequence (DNA): TGTGCCAGCAGCCCGAGGACAGGGGGCATGAACACTGAAGCTTTCTTT.

This chain connects TRBV6-5 to TRBJ1-4; TRBD1 is a possible D gene (5 bases). Trimming stripped 6 bases from V and 8 bases from J, with 10 bases between. The CDR3 length is 12 residues. Germline CDR1 reads MNHEY; CDR2 reads SVGAGI. In nucleotides, the CDR3 is TGTGCCAGCAGGCAGGGCGGCGAAAAACTGTTTTTT. Protein: CASRQGGEKLFF.

The chain employs TRBV11-3 and TRBJ2-3; D tentatively fits TRBD1 or TRBD2 (6 bases each). V was trimmed by 5 bases and J by 1 base, leaving 13 bases between them. CDR3 length equals 15 residues. Germline lookup yields CDR1 SGHNT and CDR2 YENEEA. The DNA for the CDR3 is TGTGCCAGCAGCCAAGAGGGGGGCGGCACAGATACGCAGTATTTT. Protein: CASSQEGGGTDTQYF. Using reference TRBV11-3 and TRBJ2-3 for the parts outside the CDR3, the full variable domain is EAGVVQSPRYKIIEKKQPVAFWCNPISGHNTLYWYLQNLGQGPELLIRYENEEAVDDSQLPKDRFSAERLKGVDSTLKIQPAELGDSAVYLCASSQEGGGTDTQYFGPGTRLTVL.

The chain links TRBV7-8 to TRBJ2-1; TRBD1 agrees at 7 bases. CDR3 length: 12 residues. The V gene end was trimmed by 5 bases and the J gene end by 10 bases; junction bases not matched to a gene: 5. Germline-derived CDR1 and CDR2 are SGHVS and FQNEAQ. CDR3 nucleotide sequence: TGTGCCAGCAGCCCCACAGGGGAGGAGCAGTTCTTC. Translated: CASSPTGEEQFF.

This chain links TRBV7-2 with TRBJ1-3; 10 positions agree with TRBD1. J gave up 7 bases and V 4 bases, and 1 base lay outside the gene matches. Germline V lookup: CDR1 SGHTA, CDR2 FQGNSA. The length of the CDR3 is 13 residues. The CDR3 sequence is CASSWGQGNTIYF. The CDR3, as DNA: TGTGCCAGCAGCTGGGGACAGGGGAACACCATATATTTT.

This sequence joins TRBV29-1 and TRBJ2-2, with TRBD1 matching over 9 bases. The V and J ends lost 5 bases and 7 bases, in that order; junction bases with no gene match: 8. The CDR3 extends over 14 amino acids. Germline V gene sequence: CDR1 SQVTM, CDR2 ANQGSEA. CDR3 protein: CSVRPGTGHGELFF. The CDR3 DNA sequence: TGCAGCGTTCGTCCCGGGACAGGGCACGGGGAGCTGTTTTTT.

The V gene is TRBV5-5, the J gene TRBJ2-6; D is perhaps TRBD1 or TRBD2 (5 bases each). V gave up 0 bases and J gave up 2 bases, with 15 bases separating them. CDR3 length: 18 residues. Germline values: CDR1 SGHKS, CDR2 YYEKEE (reference sequence). The CDR3 loop reads CASSLVGTVVPGANVLTF. In nucleotides, the CDR3 is TGTGCCAGCAGCTTGGTTGGGACCGTTGTTCCTGGGGCCAACGTCCTGACTTTC.

This chain links TRBV7-6 with TRBJ2-1; D remains ambiguous. CDR1 and CDR2 (germline): SGHVS, FNYEAQ. V shed 4 bases and J shed 7 bases, with 11 bases lying between them. CDR3 size: 13 residues. CDR3 region: CASSSESWNEQFF. In nucleotides, the CDR3 is TGTGCCAGCAGCTCCGAGTCTTGGAATGAGCAGTTCTTC. Looking up the rest from reference TRBV7-6 and TRBJ2-1 gives the full variable domain: GAGVSQSPRYKVTKRGQDVALRCDPISGHVSLYWYRQALGQGPEFLTYFNYEAQQDKSGLPNDRFSAERPEGSISTLTIQRTEQRDSAMYRCASSSESWNEQFFGPGTRLTVL.

This chain joins TRBV27 and TRBJ1-5; D gene unclear. The V gene lost 2 bases and the J gene lost 2 bases, with 1 base spanning the gap. The CDR3 has 12 residues. Germline CDR1 reads MNHEY; CDR2 reads SMNVEV (reference sequence). This CDR3 is CASSLGNQPQHF. In DNA, the CDR3 is TGTGCCAGCAGTTTAGGCAATCAGCCCCAGCATTTT.

The V and J genes are TRBV19 and TRBJ2-2, with 7 positions matching TRBD2. The V gene's germline CDR1 is LNHDA and CDR2 SQIVND (reference sequence). This CDR3 is built from 14 residues. V dropped 5 bases and J dropped 7; count of bases not matched to a gene: 7. The CDR3 nucleotides read TGTGCCAGTAGTTCACCAGCGGGAAGCGGGGAGCTGTTTTTT. Amino acid sequence: CASSSPAGSGELFF.

This sequence joins TRBV18 and TRBJ2-6; 7 positions agree with TRBD2. The J segment lost 4 bases and the V segment lost 3 bases, leaving 9 bases of the junction unmatched. There are 17 residues in the CDR3. Looked up from germline, CDR1 is KGHSH and CDR2 is LQKENI. CDR3 sequence (DNA): TGTGCCAGCTCACCTCAATGGGGGGGGACCGGGGCCAACGTCCTGACTTTC. This codes for CASSPQWGGTGANVLTF.

This clone was picked up one time. The rearrangement links TRBV7-9 to TRBJ2-2, with TRBD1 matching over 8 bases. The germline V gene has CDR1 SEHNR and CDR2 FQNEAQ (reference sequence). V lost 8 bases, J lost 5 bases, and 7 bases stayed unmatched. This CDR3 has 14 amino acids. The CDR3 spells CASRGQGATGELFF. CDR3 bases: TGTGCCAGCCGCGGGCAGGGGGCTACCGGGGAGCTGTTTTTT.

V and J are TRBV6-1 and TRBJ2-7, with D maybe TRBD1 (6 bases). Between the trimmed V and J ends, which lost 3 bases and 3 bases, there was a span of 9 bases. There are 13 residues in the CDR3. CDR1 is MNHNS, CDR2 SASEGT, per germline. The chain's CDR3 is CASSEVQGYEQYF. For the CDR3, the DNA is TGTGCCAGCAGTGAGGTACAGGGCTACGAGCAGTACTTC.

The chain employs TRBV2 and TRBJ2-5, with D maybe TRBD1 (5 bases). In germline, CDR1 is SNHLY, CDR2 FYNNEI. The V end was cut by 1 base, the J end by 1 base, with 7 bases between. There are 14 residues in the CDR3. CDR3 region: CASSEDRSQETQYF. The CDR3 nucleotides read TGTGCCAGCAGTGAAGACAGGAGCCAAGAGACCCAGTACTTC.

The rearrangement joins TRBV27 to TRBJ1-2; D perhaps matches TRBD1 (5 bases). The CDR3 spans 15 residues. Germline V gene data show CDR1 as MNHEY and CDR2 as SMNVEV (reference sequence). V was shortened by 6 bases and J by 2 bases, with 16 bases between the two germline ends. The CDR3 sequence is CASRKTGRQNYGYTF. Here the CDR3 DNA reads TGTGCCAGCAGGAAAACAGGAAGACAAAACTATGGCTACACCTTC.

The chain joins TRBV7-2 to TRBJ2-1; 10 bases line up with TRBD2. J gave up 7 bases and V 5 bases, and 8 bases lay outside the gene matches. Germline V gives CDR1 SGHTA, CDR2 FQGNSA. The CDR3 consists of 15 residues. CDR3 sequence reads: CASSLKAGGPNEQFF. The DNA for the CDR3 is TGTGCCAGCAGCCTTAAAGCGGGGGGGCCAAATGAGCAGTTCTTC.

V is TRBV7-9 and J is TRBJ2-7; TRBD1 agrees at 8 bases. Germline-derived CDR1 and CDR2 are SEHNR and FQNEAQ (reference sequence). The CDR3 has 14 amino acids. Losses at the gene ends were 5 bases for V and 3 bases for J; bases not matched to a gene: 6. CDR3 region: CASSPDRDVYEQYF. The CDR3 DNA is TGTGCCAGCAGCCCGGACAGGGACGTCTACGAGCAGTACTTC.

The genes are TRBV6-5 and TRBJ2-7, with a possible D match to TRBD2 (6 bases). Trimming removed 6 bases from V and 4 bases from J, with 7 bases in between. Germline-derived CDR1 and CDR2 are MNHEY and SVGAGI. This CDR3 region has 11 residues. This CDR3 reads CASSGTYEQYF. CDR3 DNA sequence: TGTGCCAGCAGCGGGACTTACGAGCAGTACTTC.

The chain uses TRBV19 and TRBJ2-7, with D perhaps TRBD2 (5 bases). Per germline, CDR1 LNHDA and CDR2 SQIVND (reference sequence). The CDR3 is 13 amino acids. V lost 4 bases to trimming and J lost 7 bases, with 14 bases between them. This chain's CDR3 is CASSNQGREEQYF. The CDR3 region has the DNA TGTGCCAGTAGTAATCAAGGACGGGAAGAGCAGTACTTC.

Written as DNA, the CDR3 is TGTGCCATCAGATCCCAGAACGAGCAGTACTTC. It encodes CAIRSQNEQYF. V and J are TRBV6-6 and TRBJ2-7; D is uncertain. The germline V and J ends were trimmed by 10 bases and 5 bases, with 12 bases remaining between them. Looked up from germline, CDR1 is MNHNY and CDR2 is SVGAGI (reference sequence). The CDR3 length is 11 residues.

The rearrangement uses TRBV5-1 and TRBJ2-3; D is uncertain. CDR3 length equals 14 residues. Trimming cost V 0 bases and J 3 bases, with 8 bases left between them. Per germline, CDR1 SGHRS and CDR2 YFSETQ. The CDR3 DNA sequence: TGCGCCAGCAGCTTGGCCAGCCCAACAGATACGCAGTATTTT. It encodes CASSLASPTDTQYF.